A single sample gave rise to the 32 T cell receptor beta chains below, sequenced in a study of T cells in Graves' hyperthyroidism and ophthalmopathy. Amplification targeted TCR beta CDR3 regions from RNA transcripts. RT-PCR in the first round (using the HTBI primer set) targeted the TCR CDR3. In TCRdb, the multiplex PCR reads were re-called with MiXCR into one record per CDR3 protein. The sample holds fewer than 300,000 distinct CDR3 sequences, 13% to 15% seen once. The source material was blood. The receptor source for this set is a woman aged 45-59 years with Graves' hyperthyroidism that later progressed to Graves' ophthalmopathy.

This clonotype was observed many times. The rearrangement links TRBV18 to TRBJ2-3; perhaps TRBD2 as D (6 bases). The CDR3 runs to 17 residues. The ends were cut back, 3 bases at V and 0 bases at J, with 16 bases in the middle. The germline gives CDR1 KGHSH, CDR2 LQKENI. The CDR3, as DNA: TGTGCCAGCTCACCTATGATACTAGCCACTAGCACAGATACGCAGTATTTT. Protein sequence: CASSPMILATSTDTQYF.

The chain recombines TRBV20-1 with TRBJ1-2; maybe TRBD1 (6 bases). Trimming cost V 4 bases and J 3 bases, with 9 bases left between them. CDR3 size: 12 residues. Germline V CDR1 and CDR2: DFQATT, SNEGSKA (reference sequence). The CDR3 DNA is TGCAGTGCTACGAGGGGGGACTATGGCTACACCTTC. This encodes CSATRGDYGYTF.

This clonotype was counted ten times or more. The gene calls are TRBV19 and TRBJ2-1; 13 nucleotides align to TRBD2. CDR1 and CDR2 (germline): LNHDA, SQIVND (reference sequence). This CDR3 has 16 residues. V was pared by 3 bases and J by 5 bases, with 4 bases of the junction left unmatched. In DNA form, the CDR3 reads TGTGCCAGTAGTATCCGAGGGACTAGCGGGAACAATGAGCAGTTCTTC. It yields the protein CASSIRGTSGNNEQFF.

This clonotype was picked up many times. The chain employs TRBV7-6 and TRBJ2-5; D possibly corresponds to TRBD2 (5 bases). The V end was cut by 1 base, the J end by 5 bases, with 8 bases between. The CDR3 extends over 13 amino acids. CDR1 SGHVS and CDR2 FNYEAQ come from the germline V gene. The CDR3 is CASSLEGGETQYF. The CDR3 DNA reads TGTGCCAGCAGCTTAGAGGGCGGGGAGACCCAGTACTTC.

This sequence joins TRBV4-2 and TRBJ1-1, with D maybe TRBD1 (5 bases). Germline CDR1 is LGHNA and CDR2 is YNFKEQ. The CDR3 extends over 15 amino acids. Trimming pared 4 bases from V and 1 base from J, leaving 13 bases between. The CDR3 loop is CASSLGPLSNTEAFF. Written as DNA, the CDR3 is TGTGCCAGCAGCCTGGGGCCCTTATCGAACACTGAAGCTTTCTTT.

As regards this clonotype: A read error is possible here, since a much larger clone lies one base away. This chain connects TRBV2 to TRBJ1-3, with 8 bases identical to TRBD1. V lost 6 bases and J lost 2; bases outside the gene matches: 3. Germline CDR1 is SNHLY and CDR2 is FYNNEI. The CDR3 is 14 residues long. In nucleotides, the CDR3 is TGTGCCAGCAGAGCGGGACAGGCTGGAAACACCATATATTTT. Protein: CASRAGQAGNTIYF.

This clonotype has a handful of counts. The CDR3 reads CAWSVHGGTDTQYF. CDR3 nucleotide sequence: TGTGCCTGGAGTGTACACGGGGGAACAGATACGCAGTATTTT. The rearrangement links TRBV30 to TRBJ2-3, with D perhaps matching TRBD2 (6 bases). V gave up 0 bases and J gave up 3 bases, with 10 bases separating them. CDR1 is GTSNPN, CDR2 SVGIG, per germline (reference sequence). This CDR3 is built from 14 residues.

This clonotype occurred many times. The chain's CDR3 is CASSLAPNTGELFF. The CDR3 DNA sequence: TGTGCCAGCAGCTTAGCTCCGAACACCGGGGAGCTGTTTTTT. The rearrangement joins TRBV7-3 to TRBJ2-2; unclear D gene. Trimming stripped 2 bases from V and 0 bases from J, with 4 bases between. The CDR3 extends over 14 amino acids. CDR1 is SGHTA, CDR2 FQGTGA, per germline.

This clonotype was recorded at least ten times. The V and J genes are TRBV14 and TRBJ2-7; weak D call: TRBD2 (6 bases). V lost 2 bases, J lost 5 bases, and 13 bases lay in between. The CDR3 has 14 amino acids. The germline V gene has CDR1 SGHDN and CDR2 FVKESK. CDR3 in DNA: TGTGCCAGCAGCCAAATCGGGGGATCTGACGAGCAGTACTTC. It yields the protein CASSQIGGSDEQYF. The variable domain in full, completed from reference TRBV14 and TRBJ2-7, reads EAGVTQFPSHSVIEKGQTVTLRCDPISGHDNLYWYRRVMGKEIKFLLHFVKESKQDESGMPNNRFLAERTGGTYSTLKVQPAELEDSGVYFCASSQIGGSDEQYFGPGTRLTVT.

There are a few counts of this clonotype. The V and J genes are TRBV13 and TRBJ2-6, with D perhaps TRBD1 (6 bases). Germline V gene data show CDR1 as PRHDT and CDR2 as FYEKMQ (reference sequence). V lost 5 bases and J 10 bases, leaving 21 bases between the germline ends. The CDR3 is 16 amino acids. The CDR3 nucleotides read TGTGCCAGCAGCAACTCCGGGACAAGGGTTACTAACGTCCTGACTTTC. This codes for CASSNSGTRVTNVLTF.

This clonotype was observed a handful of times. The chain employs TRBV12-3 or TRBV12-4 and TRBJ1-5, with D perhaps TRBD1 (5 bases). The CDR3 loop spans 18 amino acids. The germline V and J ends were trimmed by 0 bases and 4 bases, with 19 bases remaining between them. As DNA, the CDR3 is TGTGCCAGCAGTTTAGCTGGGGACCCCTGGGGGTTAAATCAGCCCCAGCATTTT. It specifies CASSLAGDPWGLNQPQHF.

This clonotype came up many times. CDR3 bases: TGTGCCAGCACCCTCTGGGGCAGGGGGTACTACGAGCAGTACTTC. This gives the protein CASTLWGRGYYEQYF. The chain carries TRBV28 and TRBJ2-7, with 7 bases matching TRBD1. CDR3 length equals 15 residues. Germline V lookup: CDR1 MDHEN, CDR2 SYDVKM. Trimming at V came to 7 bases and at J to 3 bases, leaving 12 bases not matched to a gene.

This clonotype was found many times. The rearrangement links TRBV27 to TRBJ1-5; D perhaps matches TRBD1 (5 bases). The CDR3 is 17 residues long. Germline values: CDR1 MNHEY, CDR2 SMNVEV (reference sequence). Trimming removed 4 bases from V and 4 bases from J, with 20 bases in between. CDR3 sequence reads: CASSSHRGPKKNQPQHF. For the CDR3, the DNA is TGTGCCAGCAGTTCACATCGGGGACCGAAGAAAAATCAGCCCCAGCATTTT.

Ten or more counts support this clonotype. The CDR3 coding sequence is TGTGCCTGGAGTGTATTAGCGGGAGCGACCGAGCAGTACTTC. It is translated as CAWSVLAGATEQYF. V usage is TRBV30 and J usage is TRBJ2-7; 9 nucleotides match TRBD2. Losses at the gene ends were 0 bases for V and 6 bases for J; bases not matched to a gene: 6. The CDR3 extends over 14 amino acids. The germline gives CDR1 GTSNPN, CDR2 SVGIG (reference sequence).

This clonotype was detected ten times or more. The chain uses TRBV5-1 and TRBJ2-1; 11 bases are a match to TRBD2. Unmatched junction bases numbered 7, after V lost 5 bases and J lost 6 bases. The CDR3 has 15 residues. Germline V gives CDR1 SGHRS, CDR2 YFSETQ. CDR3 protein: CASRKVAGGPNEQFF. In DNA form, the CDR3 reads TGCGCCAGCAGAAAGGTAGCGGGAGGGCCCAATGAGCAGTTCTTC.

This clonotype occurred many times. The rearrangement links TRBV20-1 to TRBJ2-1; a weak D match, TRBD2 (6 bases). CDR1 is DFQATT, CDR2 SNEGSKA, per germline (reference sequence). The V end lost 4 bases, the J end lost 8 bases, and 18 bases lay between the germline ends. CDR3 size: 14 residues. The CDR3 is CSAKTSQLRDEQFF. CDR3 DNA sequence: TGCAGTGCTAAGACTAGTCAACTGCGGGATGAGCAGTTCTTC.

This clonotype was seen ten or more times. V gene TRBV30 combines with J gene TRBJ2-2; 10 bases fit TRBD2. The CDR3 extends over 15 amino acids. CDR1 and CDR2 from the germline V gene are GTSNPN and SVGIG (reference sequence). V was clipped by 4 bases and J by 6 bases; unmatched bases: 8. The CDR3 loop is CAWTSGRRRAGELFF. The CDR3 nucleotides read TGTGCCTGGACTAGCGGGAGAAGGCGGGCCGGGGAGCTGTTTTTT.

The chain recombines TRBV5-1 with TRBJ1-6; D is undetermined. This CDR3 is 14 amino acids long. The V end lost 2 bases, the J end lost 10 bases, and 13 bases lay between the germline ends. Germline V gene data show CDR1 as SGHRS and CDR2 as YFSETQ. CDR3 bases: TGCGCCAGCAGCTTAAAGTCCCAGGACTCACCCCTCCACTTT. Protein sequence: CASSLKSQDSPLHF.

In its sample, this clonotype was seen a few times. J is TRBJ1-1 and V is TRBV18, with 8 bases that match TRBD1. CDR3 length: 16 amino acids. Trimming took 5 bases from V and 9 from J; bases not matched to a gene: 17. The germline gives CDR1 KGHSH, CDR2 LQKENI. The CDR3 reads CASSTLDIGQGGKAFF. CDR3 sequence (DNA): TGTGCCAGCTCAACATTGGACATTGGACAGGGCGGGAAAGCTTTCTTT.

This chain uses TRBV19 with TRBJ2-2, with D unresolved. Per germline, CDR1 LNHDA and CDR2 SQIVND (reference sequence). Trimming left V 3 bases short and J 3 bases short, with 14 bases between. CDR3 size: 16 residues. CDR3 bases: TGTGCCAGTAGTATCCCGTTTCTGGTGTACACCGGGGAGCTGTTTTTT. Translating it yields CASSIPFLVYTGELFF.

This clonotype was counted ten times or more. The genes are TRBV27 and TRBJ2-3; no definite D call. The germline V and J ends were trimmed by 5 bases and 4 bases, with 10 bases remaining between them. The CDR3 length is 13 residues. From germline, CDR1 is MNHEY and CDR2 SMNVEV (reference sequence). The CDR3 here is CASSPRVADTQYF. DNA of the CDR3: TGTGCCAGCAGTCCTCGCGTGGCAGATACGCAGTATTTT.

The chain is built from TRBV6-1 and TRBJ1-5, with D hard to call. CDR1 and CDR2 from the germline V gene are MNHNS and SASEGT. The CDR3 has 14 amino acids. Trimming cost V 7 bases and J 2 bases, with 12 bases left between them. This CDR3 reads CASNPSIGNQPQHF. As DNA, the CDR3 is TGTGCCAGCAATCCCAGTATCGGCAATCAGCCCCAGCATTTT.

There are many counts of this clonotype. The gene calls are TRBV18 and TRBJ2-7, with 10 positions matching TRBD2. The CDR3 is 15 amino acids. Germline CDR1 and CDR2: KGHSH and LQKENI. V trimming: 4 bases; J trimming: 2 bases; junction bases outside the gene matches: 5. The CDR3 region is CASSQRSGRAYEQYF. The CDR3 region has the DNA TGTGCCAGCTCACAACGAAGCGGGAGGGCCTACGAGCAGTACTTC.

This clonotype was recorded many times. The gene calls are TRBV7-2 and TRBJ2-3, with D possibly matching TRBD1 (6 bases). The germline V gene encodes CDR1 SGHTA and CDR2 FQGNSA. V was cut by 3 bases and J by 3 bases, with 10 bases left in between. The CDR3 is made up of 14 amino acids. The CDR3 sequence is CASSFRGVTDTQYF. CDR3 in DNA: TGTGCCAGCAGCTTCAGGGGTGTGACAGATACGCAGTATTTT. Combining the CDR3 with reference TRBV7-2 and TRBJ2-3 gives the whole variable domain GAGVSQSPSNKVTEKGKDVELRCDPISGHTALYWYRQSLGQGLEFLIYFQGNSAPDKSGLPSDRFSAERTGGSVSTLTIQRTQQEDSAVYLCASSFRGVTDTQYFGPGTRLTVL.

The chain recombines TRBV5-1 with TRBJ2-5; 9 bases map to TRBD2. Germline V gene lookup returns CDR1 SGHRS and CDR2 YFSETQ. V lost 1 base, J lost 5 bases, and 3 bases stayed unmatched. The CDR3 is 14 residues long. The CDR3 here is CASSLNLAGETQYF. CDR3 nucleotide sequence: TGCGCCAGCAGCTTGAACCTAGCGGGGGAGACCCAGTACTTC.

At least ten counts were recorded for this clonotype. The chain uses TRBV3-1 and TRBJ2-1; TRBD2 matches at 8 bases. V gave up 4 bases and J gave up 5 bases; unmatched junction bases: 7. Per the germline V gene, CDR1 is LGHDT and CDR2 is YNNKEL (reference sequence). The CDR3 covers 15 residues. The CDR3 protein is CASSPAGTSNNEQFF. The CDR3 region has the DNA TGTGCCAGCAGCCCGGCCGGGACTAGTAACAATGAGCAGTTCTTC.

This clonotype was detected many times. This chain uses TRBV28 with TRBJ2-7; no clear D. The CDR3 runs to 16 residues. Trimming stripped 4 bases from V and 2 bases from J, with 18 bases between. CDR1 and CDR2 from the germline V gene are MDHEN and SYDVKM. Here the CDR3 reads CASSWKPGDDTYEQYF. CDR3 coding DNA: TGTGCCAGCAGTTGGAAGCCCGGAGACGACACCTACGAGCAGTACTTC. The complete variable domain, with remaining parts taken from reference TRBV28 and TRBJ2-7, reads DVKVTQSSRYLVKRTGEKVFLECVQDMDHENMFWYRQDPGLGLRLIYFSYDVKMKEKGDIPEGYSVSREKKERFSLILESASTNQTSMYLCASSWKPGDDTYEQYFGPGTRLTVT.

This clonotype was counted only a few times. The rearrangement uses TRBV2 and TRBJ1-5; D perhaps matches TRBD1 (6 bases). Germline V lookup: CDR1 SNHLY, CDR2 FYNNEI. The CDR3 length is 14 residues. The V end was cut by 4 bases, the J end by 1 base, with 8 bases between. The CDR3 DNA reads TGTGCCAGCAGTGCGGGGGGCAGCAATCAGCCCCAGCATTTT. It codes for CASSAGGSNQPQHF.

Many counts were recorded for this clonotype. The CDR3 spells CASSETNRQPQHF. Written as DNA, the CDR3 is TGTGCCAGCAGCGAAACGAATAGGCAGCCCCAGCATTTT. This sequence joins TRBV11-2 and TRBJ1-5; unclear D gene. The CDR3 is made up of 13 amino acids. CDR1 is SGHAT, CDR2 FQNNGV, per germline. V gave up 5 bases and J gave up 7 bases, with 12 bases separating them.

The CDR3 DNA is TGTGCCACCAGCAGAGGGACAGGATGGCGTTACGAGCAGTACTTC. Translating gives CATSRGTGWRYEQYF. The chain links TRBV15 to TRBJ2-7; TRBD1 matches at 7 bases. The V segment lost 1 base and the J segment 4 bases; nucleotides outside the gene matches: 7. The V gene's germline CDR1 is LNHNV and CDR2 YYDKDF (reference sequence). This CDR3 region has 15 residues.

This chain joins TRBV19 and TRBJ1-1, with D unclear. The CDR3 has 11 amino acids. V lost 7 bases, J lost 6 bases, and 9 bases lay in between. Looked up from germline, CDR1 is LNHDA and CDR2 is SQIVND (reference sequence). The CDR3 here is CASNLLSEAFF. The CDR3 DNA is TGTGCCAGTAACCTTCTCTCTGAAGCTTTCTTT.

This clonotype was detected ten times or more. The rearrangement joins TRBV20-1 to TRBJ2-7; TRBD1 agrees at 7 bases. V gave up 0 bases and J gave up 7 bases; unmatched junction bases: 9. Per the germline V gene, CDR1 is DFQATT and CDR2 is SNEGSKA (reference sequence). The CDR3 spans 14 residues. CDR3 residues: CSARDRDSLGEQYF. The CDR3 bases are TGCAGTGCTAGAGATAGGGACAGCCTAGGGGAGCAGTACTTC.